This T cell receptor beta chain was identified during a study of cytomegalovirus exposure and HLA in healthy donors. Findings and caveats of the study: When a later analysis compared HLA-associated TCR beta chains with equally common others, the HLA-associated chains turned out to be more clonally expanded and to have lower generation probabilities.

Every donor was a healthy person donating bone marrow. As for this clone: No antigen is known for it.

This CDR3 is 19 amino acids long. With 4 bases clipped from V and 0 bases from J, the junction kept 12 bases outside the gene matches. Germline loops: CDR1 SGHNT, CDR2 YENEEA. This PCR relied on a set of 60 Vbeta primers and 13 Jbeta primers. The data were produced by immunoSEQ multiplex PCR, yet TCRdb's version contains in-frame clones alone and is incomplete. The listing records approximately 100,000 clones. This TCR derives from a man aged 45-60 years in good health and CMV-seronegative. The sequencing input was PBMCs. J is TRBJ2-6 and V is TRBV11-3, with 7 bases fitting TRBD2. CDR3 amino acids: CASSSYPGGGLSGANVLTF. For the CDR3, the DNA is TGTGCCAGCAGCTCCTATCCTGGCGGGGGTCTCTCTGGGGCCAACGTCCTGACTTTC.